Described below is a single T cell receptor (beta chain) sequence and its context. TCRdb's copy holds only in-frame clones and misses some; the assay was immunoSEQ multiplex PCR. The sample shows 65,000 to 80,000 clones, just over 90% of them seen only once. The sample is drawn from a study of T cell responses to AZD1222 COVID-19 vaccine. The material sequenced was peripheral blood, taken on day 0 of MenACWY control vaccination. The sequence came from an adult in good health.

CDR3 bases: TGTGCCAGCACCCAGGTCCGTGATGGCTACACCTTC. Its translation: CASTQVRDGYTF. This chain links TRBV28 with TRBJ1-2, with D uncertain. The CDR3 runs 12 residues. Germline CDR1 is MDHEN and CDR2 is SYDVKM. V was cut by 7 bases and J by 6 bases, with 12 bases left in between.